What follows are 25 T cell receptor beta chains derived from one specimen sequenced in a study of CD8+CD57+ T cells in acquired aplastic anemia (dated by TCRdb to the late 2010s). Patients chosen for sequencing had shown expansion of CD8+CD57+ cells by flow cytometry. TCRdb names Illumina HiSeq 2000 as the instrument used. TCR beta VDJ combination and CDR3 sequence profiling used genomic DNA as the template. TCRdb redid the processing of the public reads, applying fastp at Q25 and MiXCR, and retained in-frame beta chains. Each CDR3 protein appears once, grouped with its most common genes and DNA. This sample holds hundreds of thousands of distinct CDR3 sequences; more than 25% were observed only once. The ten largest clones represent 0.8% to 0.85% of the sample. Sequences were obtained from sorted CD4+, CD8+, or CD8+CD57+ T cells (not recorded which) from PBMCs. These receptors were taken from a human donor with aplastic anemia.

The sample holds one count of this clonotype. The chain employs TRBV10-3 and TRBJ1-4, with 10 positions matching TRBD1. There are 14 residues in the CDR3. From germline, CDR1 is ENHRY and CDR2 SYGVKD. The trim removed 10 bases at V and 6 bases at J, leaving 8 bases unmatched. CDR3 coding DNA: TGTGCCAGCAGCCTGGACAGGGGGTATGAAAAACTGTTTTTT. Translating it yields CASSLDRGYEKLFF.

This clonotype has at least ten counts. The genes are TRBV29-1 and TRBJ1-4; TRBD1 agrees at 9 bases. The CDR3 has 14 residues. V lost 5 bases to trimming and J lost 4 bases; unmatched junction nucleotides: 5. Germline loops: CDR1 SQVTM, CDR2 ANQGSEA. The CDR3 nucleotides read TGCAGCGTTCTTTCGGGACAGGGTAATGAAAAACTGTTTTTT. Amino acid sequence: CSVLSGQGNEKLFF.

This clonotype was recorded a few times. The chain is built from TRBV11-1 and TRBJ2-3, with D possibly TRBD2 on 5 matching bases. V shed 5 bases and J shed 0 bases, with 21 bases lying between them. CDR1 and CDR2 (germline): SGHAT, FQDESV (reference sequence). The CDR3 is made up of 18 amino acids. CDR3 loop: CASSKQGLMVSSTDTQYF. As DNA, the CDR3 is TGTGCCAGCAGCAAACAAGGACTGATGGTCTCTAGCACAGATACGCAGTATTTT.

This clonotype was seen ten or more times. V is TRBV2 and J is TRBJ2-7; 8 bases match TRBD1. Trimming cost V 8 bases and J 3 bases; bases outside gene matches: 3. The CDR3 is made up of 12 amino acids. The germline V gene encodes CDR1 SNHLY and CDR2 FYNNEI. This chain's CDR3 is CASGTGIYEQYF. CDR3 nucleotides: TGTGCCAGCGGGACAGGAATCTACGAGCAGTACTTC.

The chain couples TRBV7-3 to TRBJ2-5; D unresolved. CDR3 length equals 15 residues. Trimming took 5 bases from V and 5 from J, leaving 18 bases between them. CDR1 and CDR2 (germline): SGHTA, FQGTGA. This CDR3 is CASSPSSGLGETQYF. The DNA of the CDR3 is TGTGCCAGCAGCCCATCCTCCGGGTTGGGGGAGACCCAGTACTTC.

This clonotype was seen ten or more times. The CDR3 nucleotides are TGTGCCATCAGGTCGGACGGGAGCTCCTACGAGCAGTACTTC. Residues: CAIRSDGSSYEQYF. The rearrangement joins TRBV10-3 to TRBJ2-7; possible D gene TRBD2, 6 bases. Germline CDR1 ENHRY, CDR2 SYGVKD. Trimming pared 6 bases from V and 0 bases from J, leaving 12 bases between. This CDR3 region has 14 residues.

As regards this clonotype: Sequence at one end of the junction differs from germline and may be a read error. V is TRBV7-9 and J is TRBJ2-1; D is uncertain. Germline loops: CDR1 SEHNR, CDR2 FQNEAQ (reference sequence). The CDR3 spans 13 residues. CDR3 nucleotide sequence: TGTGCCAGCAGCTCACTCAGTTACAATGAGCGGTTCTTC. Translating gives CASSSLSYNERFF.

Note on this clonotype: Germline and junction disagree at one end, which may indicate a read error. The chain employs TRBV25-1 and TRBJ2-1; TRBD2 matches 12 bases. The CDR3 runs to 14 residues. Looked up from germline, CDR1 is MGHDK and CDR2 is SYGVNS. CDR3 in amino acids: CASLLAGGFNEQSF. For the CDR3, the DNA is TGTGCCAGCTTACTAGCGGGAGGTTTCAATGAGCAGTCCTTC.

Turning to this clonotype: This may be a read error: a much more frequent sequence differs by one nucleotide. The CDR3 here is CASRLGTSGYNEQFF. CDR3 bases: TGTGCCAGCAGATTAGGGACTAGCGGATACAATGAGCAGTTCTTC. The V gene is TRBV11-2, the J gene TRBJ2-1; 11 bases match TRBD2. There are 15 residues in the CDR3. Germline CDR1 reads SGHAT; CDR2 reads FQNNGV.

The chain is built from TRBV6-4 and TRBJ2-7; D may be TRBD1 (6 bases). Germline-derived CDR1 and CDR2 are MRHNA and SNTAGT. The CDR3 has 17 amino acids. The V and J ends lost 2 bases and 4 bases respectively, with 21 bases between them. Here the CDR3 reads CASSDPNRERESYEQYF. The DNA of the CDR3 is TGTGCCAGCAGTGACCCGAACAGGGAACGAGAGAGTTACGAGCAGTACTTC.

This clonotype was seen more than once but under ten times. CDR3 region: CSVVGAQETQYF. The CDR3 region has the DNA TGCAGCGTTGTAGGGGCCCAAGAGACCCAGTACTTC. The chain couples TRBV29-1 to TRBJ2-5; D may be TRBD1 (5 bases). The length of the CDR3 is 12 residues. The germline V gene has CDR1 SQVTM and CDR2 ANQGSEA. V lost 4 bases and J lost 1, with 7 bases in between.

The V gene is TRBV2, the J gene TRBJ1-2; 9 bases are shared with TRBD1. The CDR3 runs to 14 residues. The germline V gene has CDR1 SNHLY and CDR2 FYNNEI. The junction had 1 base not matched to a gene; V was cut back by 3 bases and J by 2 bases. The CDR3 reads CASSDTGGNYGYTF. DNA for the CDR3: TGTGCCAGCAGTGACACAGGGGGCAACTATGGCTACACCTTC.

The chain links TRBV12-3 or TRBV12-4 to TRBJ1-4, with D perhaps matching TRBD1 (5 bases). The CDR3 has 15 residues. Trimming pared 5 bases from V and 8 bases from J, leaving 18 bases between. The CDR3 region is CASSPLQGVGEKLFF. CDR3 nucleotide sequence: TGTGCCAGCAGTCCCCTCCAGGGAGTAGGAGAAAAACTGTTTTTT.

The CDR3 reads CATEAAGGPPTQYF. For the CDR3, the DNA is TGTGCCACCGAGGCAGCGGGAGGGCCCCCCACGCAGTATTTT. The rearrangement joins TRBV10-3 to TRBJ2-3; 10 bases fit TRBD2. Trimming removed 10 bases from V and 9 bases from J; junction bases left unmatched: 13. This CDR3 contains 14 residues. Germline assignment: CDR1 ENHRY and CDR2 SYGVKD.

The J gene is TRBJ2-7, the V gene TRBV25-1, with D perhaps TRBD2 (6 bases). The CDR3 totals 16 residues. Germline CDR1 is MGHDK and CDR2 is SYGVNS. Trimming removed 6 bases from V and 0 bases from J, with 18 bases in between. The CDR3 DNA sequence: TGTGCCAGCAGCTCTCGATCTAGCGCGAGCTCCTACGAGCAGTACTTC. This sequence encodes CASSSRSSASSYEQYF.

This rearrangement joins TRBV20-1 to TRBJ2-7, with 12 nucleotides matching TRBD2. The V segment lost 4 bases and the J segment 2 bases; nucleotides outside the gene matches: 6. The CDR3 has 15 residues. Germline CDR1 and CDR2: DFQATT and SNEGSKA (reference sequence). The CDR3 bases are TGCAGTGCTAAACTAGCGGGAGGTTCGACCTACGAGCAGTACTTC. Its translation: CSAKLAGGSTYEQYF.

For this clonotype: A junction end diverges from the germline sequence, so it may reflect a read error. The chain couples TRBV25-1 to TRBJ1-4; weak D call: TRBD1 (6 bases). Germline V gene lookup returns CDR1 MGHDK and CDR2 SYGVNS. CDR3 length: 17 residues. CDR3 bases: TGTGCCAGCGGTGAAAATCCTTCGACAGGACCAAATGAAAAACTGTTTTTT. Residues: CASGENPSTGPNEKLFF.

A remark on this clonotype: The junction shows a germline mismatch at one end, possibly a read error. This chain joins TRBV3-1 and TRBJ1-1; D unclear. The CDR3 extends over 13 amino acids. The V gene's germline CDR1 is LGHDT and CDR2 YNNKEL (reference sequence). The chain's CDR3 is CASSQRENTEAIF. CDR3 in DNA: TGTGCCAGCAGCCAACGGGAGAACACTGAAGCTATCTTT.

The genes are TRBV15 and TRBJ1-6, with unresolved D. The CDR3 has 15 residues. CDR1 is LNHNV and CDR2 is YYDKDF in the germline V gene (reference sequence). Deletions cut 6 bases from V and 5 bases from J, with 14 bases between. Written as DNA, the CDR3 is TGTGCCACCAGGCTATCCTCGGGGAATAATTCACCCCTCCACTTT. Protein sequence: CATRLSSGNNSPLHF.

This clonotype was counted ten times or more. The chain carries TRBV9 and TRBJ2-5; TRBD2 matches at 10 bases. The CDR3 is 16 residues long. CDR1 is SGDLS and CDR2 is YYNGEE in the germline V gene. With 0 bases clipped from V and 4 bases from J, the junction kept 6 bases outside the gene matches. The CDR3 is CASSVDSGGFPETQYF. CDR3 coding DNA: TGTGCCAGCAGCGTAGATAGCGGGGGGTTCCCAGAGACCCAGTACTTC.

This clonotype was detected only a few times. The rearrangement uses TRBV4-2 and TRBJ2-3; 7 nucleotides agree with TRBD2. Germline values: CDR1 LGHNA, CDR2 YNFKEQ. This CDR3 contains 16 residues. Trimming at V came to 0 bases and at J to 11 bases, leaving 14 bases not matched to a gene. CDR3 DNA sequence: TGTGCCAGCAGCCAAGAATCCCTAGCGGTGGGATCGGGGCAGTATTTT. Its protein product is CASSQESLAVGSGQYF.

The V gene is TRBV7-3, the J gene TRBJ1-6, with TRBD1 identical over 7 bases. Germline CDR1 reads SGHTA; CDR2 reads FQGTGA. Germline trimming cut 5 bases from V and 3 bases from J; bases unmatched to any gene: 7. The CDR3 sequence is 16 residues long. CDR3 sequence reads: CASSRDRSNYNSPLHF. The CDR3 bases are TGTGCCAGCAGCCGGGACAGATCTAACTATAATTCACCCCTCCACTTT.

J is TRBJ2-6 and V is TRBV15, with 8 bases identical to TRBD1. This CDR3 has 16 amino acids. Germline CDR1 is LNHNV and CDR2 is YYDKDF (reference sequence). Trimming at V came to 5 bases and at J to 1 base, leaving 4 bases not matched to a gene. CDR3 region: CATSPGQDSGANVLTF. The CDR3 DNA reads as TGTGCCACCAGCCCGGGACAGGATTCTGGGGCCAACGTCCTGACTTTC.

The chain links TRBV25-1 to TRBJ1-2; TRBD1 might be the D (5 bases). The V gene's germline CDR1 is MGHDK and CDR2 SYGVNS. The CDR3 has 16 amino acids. V was clipped by 4 bases and J by 3 bases, with 18 bases between them. The CDR3 DNA reads TGTGCCAGCAGTGTTCCATCCGGGGGTCCGGACTATGGCTACACCTTC. It translates to CASSVPSGGPDYGYTF.

The chain combines TRBV5-4 with TRBJ2-3, with D tentatively TRBD2 (7 bases). CDR1 is SGHNT and CDR2 is YYREEE in the germline V gene (reference sequence). The CDR3 loop spans 17 amino acids. The ends were cut back, 0 bases at V and 2 bases at J, with 16 bases in the middle. The CDR3 region is CASSLEWRGHTTDTQYF. The CDR3 DNA sequence: TGTGCCAGCAGCTTGGAATGGCGGGGGCATACCACAGATACGCAGTATTTT. The whole variable domain, remainder taken from reference TRBV5-4 and TRBJ2-3, is ETGVTQSPTHLIKTRGQQVTLRCSSQSGHNTVSWYQQALGQGPQFIFQYYREEENGRGNFPPRFSGLQFPNYSSELNVNALELDDSALYLCASSLEWRGHTTDTQYFGPGTRLTVL.